This T cell receptor (beta chain) was sequenced during a study of CXCR3-negative and CXCR3-positive naive CD8 T cells. In regard to this clonotype: Its antigen is not known.

All TRB cDNA libraries came from 5' RACE performed with UMI labels. TCRdb processed the 5' RACE reads again and assigns one entry to each CDR3 protein, with no DNA. The data show 140,000 to 150,000 distinct CDR3 sequences, and the top ten clones hold roughly 0.28%. General observations from the study: Naive cells, whether CXCR3-negative or CXCR3-positive, had similar TRBV-TRBJ usage, while memory cells differed. CXCR3-positive naive cells carried more hydrophobic TRB CDR3s than CXCR3-negative ones. Both of the naive subsets showed about the same high diversity, but memory CD8+ cells had much less.

The CDR3 loop spans 17 amino acids. Germline values: CDR1 LNHNV, CDR2 YYDKDF (reference sequence). At hundreds of thousands of cells each, triplicate sorts were carried out for each CD8+ T cell subset. By phenotype, naive CD8+ T cells were CD45RO-CCR7+CD27+CD95-. Source material: naive CXCR3+ CD8+ T cells from blood. Subset here: CD45RO-CCR7+CD27+CD95- naive CD8+ T cells expressing CXCR3 (TNR3+). V usage is TRBV15 and J usage is TRBJ2-1; TCRdb outputs TRBD2, but without DNA this stays unchecked. The clonotype originates from a human donor in good health. Some clones in this sample may be carry-over from other donors' samples. The CDR3 loop reads CATSKPRTSGDDNEQFF.